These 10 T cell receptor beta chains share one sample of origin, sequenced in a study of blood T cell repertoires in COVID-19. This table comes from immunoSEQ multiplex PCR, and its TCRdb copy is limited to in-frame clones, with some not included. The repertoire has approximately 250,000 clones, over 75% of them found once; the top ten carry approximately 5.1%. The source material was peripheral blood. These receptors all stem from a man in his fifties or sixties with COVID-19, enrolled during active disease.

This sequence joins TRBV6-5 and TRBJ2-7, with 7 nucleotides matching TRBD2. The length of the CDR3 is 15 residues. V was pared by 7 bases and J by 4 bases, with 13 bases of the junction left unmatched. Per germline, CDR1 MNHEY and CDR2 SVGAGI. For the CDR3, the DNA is TGTGCCAGCACTTATGGGGAGGGACTTTGGTACGAGCAGTACTTC. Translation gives CASTYGEGLWYEQYF.

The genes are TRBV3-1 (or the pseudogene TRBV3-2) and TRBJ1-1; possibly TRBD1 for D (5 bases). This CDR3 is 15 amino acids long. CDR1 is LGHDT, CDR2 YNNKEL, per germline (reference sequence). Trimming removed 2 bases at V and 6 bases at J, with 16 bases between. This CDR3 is CASSQSTGTPSEAFF. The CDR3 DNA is TGTGCCAGCAGCCAAAGCACCGGGACTCCTTCTGAAGCTTTCTTT.

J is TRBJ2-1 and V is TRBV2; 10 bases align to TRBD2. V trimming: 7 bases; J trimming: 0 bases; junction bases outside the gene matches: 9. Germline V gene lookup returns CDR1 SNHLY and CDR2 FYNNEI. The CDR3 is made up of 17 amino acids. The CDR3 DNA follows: TGTGCCAGCAAGCGATTAGCGGGGGGCCACTCCTACAATGAGCAGTTCTTC. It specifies CASKRLAGGHSYNEQFF.

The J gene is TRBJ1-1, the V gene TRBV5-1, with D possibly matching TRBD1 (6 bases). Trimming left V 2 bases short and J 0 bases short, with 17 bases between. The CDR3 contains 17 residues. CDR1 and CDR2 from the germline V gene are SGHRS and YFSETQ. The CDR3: CASSFNPDSHMNTEAFF. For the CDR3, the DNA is TGCGCCAGCAGCTTCAATCCGGACAGCCACATGAACACTGAAGCTTTCTTT.

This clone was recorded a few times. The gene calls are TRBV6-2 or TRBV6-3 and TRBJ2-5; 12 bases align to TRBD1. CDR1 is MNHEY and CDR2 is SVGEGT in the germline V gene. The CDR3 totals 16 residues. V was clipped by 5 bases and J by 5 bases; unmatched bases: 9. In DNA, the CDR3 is TGTGCCAGCAGTGGGAGGGACAGGGGGCGCGAGGAGACCCAGTACTTC. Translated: CASSGRDRGREETQYF.

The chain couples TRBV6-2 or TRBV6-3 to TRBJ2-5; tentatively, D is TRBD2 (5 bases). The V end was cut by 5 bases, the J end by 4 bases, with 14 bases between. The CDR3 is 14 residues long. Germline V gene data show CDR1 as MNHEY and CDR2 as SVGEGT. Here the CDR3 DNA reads TGTGCCAGCAGTGCTGACTATTTCGGAGAGACCCAGTACTTC. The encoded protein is CASSADYFGETQYF.

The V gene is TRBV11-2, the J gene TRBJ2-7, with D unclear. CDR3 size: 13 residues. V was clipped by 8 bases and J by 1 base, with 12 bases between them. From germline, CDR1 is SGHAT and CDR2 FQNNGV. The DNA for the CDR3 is TGTGCCAGCGCCATACAGAGTTCCTACGAGCAGTACTTC. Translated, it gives CASAIQSSYEQYF.

The CDR3 sequence: CASSTDRDTDTQYF. The CDR3 bases are TGTGCCAGCAGTACAGACAGGGACACAGATACGCAGTATTTT. The gene calls are TRBV25-1 and TRBJ2-3, with 7 bases lining up with TRBD1. V was pared by 5 bases and J by 2 bases, with 4 bases of the junction left unmatched. This CDR3 has 14 amino acids. Germline loops: CDR1 MGHDK, CDR2 SYGVNS. Using reference TRBV25-1 and TRBJ2-3 for the parts outside the CDR3, the full variable domain is EADIYQTPRYLVIGTGKKITLECSQTMGHDKMYWYQQDPGMELHLIHYSYGVNSTEKGDLSSESTVSRIRTEHFPLTLESARPSHTSQYLCASSTDRDTDTQYFGPGTRLTVL.

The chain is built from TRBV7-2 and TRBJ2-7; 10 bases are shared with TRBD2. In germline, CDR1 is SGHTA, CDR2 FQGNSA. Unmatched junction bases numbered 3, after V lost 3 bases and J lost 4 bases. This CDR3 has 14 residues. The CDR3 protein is CASSFGLAVYEQYF. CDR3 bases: TGTGCCAGCAGCTTCGGACTAGCGGTTTACGAGCAGTACTTC.

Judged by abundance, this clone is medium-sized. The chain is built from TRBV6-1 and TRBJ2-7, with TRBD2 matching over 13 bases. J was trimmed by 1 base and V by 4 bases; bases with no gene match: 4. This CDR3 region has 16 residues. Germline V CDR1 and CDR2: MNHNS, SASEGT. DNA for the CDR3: TGTGCCAGCAGTGGGACTAGCGGGGGTCGATCCTACGAGCAGTACTTC. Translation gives CASSGTSGGRSYEQYF.